Listed below are T cell receptor beta chains from one sample, sequenced in a study of blood T cell repertoires in COVID-19. Some clones are missing from TCRdb's copy, which holds only in-frame ones; the method was immunoSEQ multiplex PCR. The top ten hold 1.5% to 1.8% of the sample, which has 110,000 or so clones, roughly 80% seen once. Sequences were obtained from peripheral blood. The receptors originated from a man between 45 and 60 years old with acute or convalescent COVID-19. Both conserved end residues are part of each CDR3. Fields, in order: V gene, clone size, D gene, J gene, CDR3 protein, CDR3 DNA. D genes are given only for firm matches. Size is stated for part of the rows, as once, few or many counts, or as a class when the clone is expanded.

TRBV28	-	-	TRBJ1-2	CASSPPLDRGNYGYTF	TGTGCCAGCAGTCCCCCTTTAGACCGAGGAAACTATGGCTACACCTTC
TRBV28	-	TRBD2	TRBJ2-2	CASSFWGLAGGPGELFF	TGTGCCAGCAGTTTTTGGGGACTCGCGGGGGGGCCCGGGGAGCTGTTTTTT
TRBV27	-	-	TRBJ1-6	CASSFGGYSYNSPLHF	TGTGCCAGCAGTTTCGGGGGATACTCCTATAATTCACCCCTCCACTTT
TRBV18	-	TRBD1	TRBJ1-4	CASSPGTGYEKLFF	TGTGCCAGCTCACCAGGGACAGGGTATGAAAAACTGTTTTTT
TRBV25-1	-	-	TRBJ1-1	CASIALNTEAFF	TGTGCCAGCATCGCGTTGAACACTGAAGCTTTCTTT
TRBV10-3	few	-	TRBJ1-1	CAISESYGYVAEAFF	TGTGCCATCAGTGAGTCGTACGGTTATGTAGCTGAAGCTTTCTTT
TRBV18	-	TRBD1	TRBJ1-1	CASSPGNNRGPEAFF	TGTGCCAGCTCACCTGGTAATAACAGGGGGCCAGAAGCTTTCTTT
TRBV9	-	-	TRBJ2-3	CASSVDGGAITDTQYF	TGTGCCAGCAGCGTAGACGGCGGGGCGATCACAGATACGCAGTATTTT
TRBV27	once	-	TRBJ2-1	CASSRGTPNWSYNEQFF	TGTGCCAGCAGCCGCGGGACTCCCAATTGGTCCTACAATGAGCAGTTCTTC
TRBV4-1	-	TRBD1	TRBJ2-3	CASSQDGTGGRTDTQYF	TGCGCCAGCAGCCAAGACGGGACAGGGGGCCGTACAGATACGCAGTATTTT
TRBV4-1	-	TRBD1	TRBJ1-6	CASSQTGQALSSPLHF	TGCGCCAGCAGCCAAACCGGACAGGCCCTATCATCACCCCTCCACTTT
TRBV10-3	-	TRBD1	TRBJ1-3	CAMSRDRRSGNTIYF	TGTGCCATGAGCCGGGACAGACGCTCTGGAAACACCATATATTTT
TRBV5-6	-	-	TRBJ1-3	CASSSGTLSSGNTIYF	TGTGCCAGCAGCTCTGGGACACTGAGCTCTGGAAACACCATATATTTT
TRBV12-3/TRBV12-4	-	-	TRBJ1-2	CASSPQGSGYTF	TGTGCCAGCAGCCCACAGGGCAGCGGCTACACCTTC
TRBV28	-	-	TRBJ2-4	CASSLREGSKNIQYF	TGTGCCAGCAGCCTACGTGAGGGCAGCAAAAACATTCAGTACTTC
TRBV7-2	-	-	TRBJ1-3	CASSLLGTNSGNTIYF	TGTGCCAGCAGCTTACTAGGGACAAACTCTGGAAACACCATATATTTT
TRBV12-1	-	-	TRBJ2-2	CASANTVHTGELFF	TGTGCCAGCGCAAACACAGTCCACACCGGGGAGCTGTTTTTT
TRBV19	-	-	TRBJ1-4	CASREGTTNEKLFF	TGTGCCAGTAGGGAGGGCACCACTAATGAAAAACTGTTTTTT
TRBV12-3/TRBV12-4	-	-	TRBJ1-1	CASSLRVNTEAFF	TGTGCCAGCAGTTTACGGGTAAACACTGAAGCTTTCTTT
TRBV19	-	TRBD1	TRBJ2-4	CASSRETGALGAKNIQYF	TGTGCCAGTTCTCGGGAAACAGGGGCCTTGGGGGCCAAAAACATTCAGTACTTC
TRBV25-1	-	TRBD2	TRBJ2-5	CASSDDGTSGETQYF	TGTGCCAGCAGTGACGACGGGACTAGCGGCGAGACCCAGTACTTC
TRBV14	-	-	TRBJ1-2	CASSQTEDYGYTF	TGTGCCAGCAGCCAGACAGAAGACTATGGCTACACCTTC
TRBV30	-	-	TRBJ1-3	CAWRTQGNMGNTIYF	TGTGCCTGGAGAACCCAGGGGAACATGGGAAACACCATATATTTT
TRBV4-1	-	-	TRBJ1-2	CASSQVAGRIKNYGYTF	TGCGCCAGCAGCCAAGTGGCGGGGAGAATAAAAAACTATGGCTACACCTTC
TRBV5-6	few	TRBD1	TRBJ1-2	CASSLADRASYYGYTF	TGTGCCAGCAGCTTGGCGGACAGGGCCTCTTACTATGGCTACACCTTC
TRBV2	-	TRBD1	TRBJ1-3	CASSPRTGPPSTIYF	TGTGCCAGCAGCCCCAGGACAGGCCCCCCTAGCACCATATATTTT
TRBV9	few	TRBD2	TRBJ2-2	CAGSRGLGSGELFF	TGTGCCGGAAGCCGAGGACTAGGCTCCGGGGAGCTGTTTTTT
TRBV7-3	once	-	TRBJ1-2	CASSSNTVLGYTF	TGTGCCAGCAGCTCCAATACAGTCCTTGGCTACACCTTC
TRBV28	-	-	TRBJ2-3	CASSPRHRGGADTQYF	TGTGCCAGCAGCCCCCGGCACAGGGGGGGCGCAGATACGCAGTATTTT
TRBV12-3/TRBV12-4	-	-	TRBJ1-1	CASSLRPAEAFF	TGTGCCAGCAGTTTGCGGCCAGCTGAAGCTTTTTTT
TRBV28	-	-	TRBJ1-2	CASRHNQAGYGYTF	TGTGCCAGCAGACATAACCAGGCGGGCTATGGCTACACCTTC
TRBV6-2/TRBV6-3	-	TRBD2	TRBJ2-5	CASSYRVSGGAKETQYF	TGTGCCAGCAGTTACCGAGTTAGCGGGGGGGCGAAAGAGACCCAGTACTTC
TRBV19	-	-	TRBJ2-2	CATSGEEAGELFF	TGTGCCACCTCCGGAGAGGAGGCCGGGGAGCTGTTTTTT
TRBV11-3	-	-	TRBJ2-3	CASSPRAAYTDTQYF	TGTGCCAGCAGCCCCCGAGCGGCCTACACAGATACGCAGTATTTT
TRBV5-5	-	-	TRBJ1-1	CASSLSPGEGPGDTEAFF	TGTGCCAGCAGCTTGTCACCGGGGGAGGGGCCCGGTGACACTGAAGCTTTCTTT
TRBV3-1/TRBV3-2	-	-	TRBJ2-4	CASSPHQAVAKNIQYF	TGTGCCAGCAGCCCTCATCAAGCGGTAGCCAAAAACATTCAGTACTTC
TRBV7-9	-	-	TRBJ1-4	CASSLGAGDEKLFF	TGTGCCAGCAGCTTAGGGGCAGGGGACGAAAAACTGTTTTTT
TRBV5-1	-	TRBD1	TRBJ1-2	CASSLTTGAADYGYTF	TGCGCCAGCAGCTTAACTACAGGGGCGGCTGACTATGGCTACACCTTC
TRBV18	few	TRBD1	TRBJ1-1	CASSSGRDRGPTEAFF	TGTGCCAGCTCCTCCGGCCGGGACAGGGGTCCCACTGAAGCTTTCTTT
TRBV6-2/TRBV6-3	-	TRBD1	TRBJ1-5	CASSYSKGQGHQHF	TGTGCCAGCAGTTACTCGAAGGGACAGGGGCACCAGCATTTT
TRBV9	few	-	TRBJ2-2	CASSGSTGNTGELFF	TGTGCCAGCAGCGGATCGACAGGGAACACCGGGGAGCTGTTTTTT
TRBV5-1	-	TRBD1	TRBJ1-6	CASSLTSRGDNSPLHF	TGCGCCAGCAGCCTAACCTCCAGGGGGGATAATTCACCCCTCCACTTT
TRBV5-6	once	-	TRBJ1-1	CASSLRLVNTEAFF	TGTGCCAGCAGCTTACGACTTGTGAACACTGAAGCTTTCTTT
TRBV19	once	TRBD1	TRBJ1-2	CASSMGHRGSYGYTF	TGTGCCAGTAGTATGGGACACAGGGGAAGCTATGGCTACACCTTC
TRBV7-3	-	-	TRBJ2-2	CASSPQSPGGPPGELFF	TGTGCCAGCAGCCCTCAAAGCCCCGGGGGGCCCCCCGGGGAGCTGTTTTTT
TRBV30	-	TRBD1	TRBJ1-2	CAWMRGRDGYTF	TGTGCCTGGATGAGGGGGCGCGATGGCTACACCTTC
TRBV6-2/TRBV6-3	-	TRBD2	TRBJ2-3	CASSPLAGGKDTQYF	TGTGCCAGCAGCCCACTAGCGGGGGGGAAAGATACGCAGTATTTT
TRBV7-6	-	-	TRBJ1-6	CASSSNTYNSPLHF	TGTGCCAGCAGCTCTAATACCTATAATTCACCCCTCCACTTT
TRBV28	-	-	TRBJ2-2	CASSIRVGELFF	TGTGCCAGCAGCATTCGAGTCGGGGAGCTGTTTTTT
TRBV11-1	-	-	TRBJ2-6	CASSLDAGGANVLTF	TGTGCCAGCAGCTTAGATGCAGGAGGGGCCAACGTCCTGACTTTC
TRBV6-5	-	-	TRBJ1-2	CASSYGANGYGYTF	TGTGCCAGCAGTTACGGGGCAAACGGCTATGGCTACACCTTC
TRBV28	-	-	TRBJ2-4	CASSFPGAGAKNIQYF	TGTGCCAGCAGTTTTCCGGGCGCGGGAGCCAAAAACATTCAGTACTTC
TRBV6-6	-	-	TRBJ2-2	CASSYWGAGELFF	TGTGCCAGCAGTTACTGGGGGGCCGGGGAGCTGTTTTTT